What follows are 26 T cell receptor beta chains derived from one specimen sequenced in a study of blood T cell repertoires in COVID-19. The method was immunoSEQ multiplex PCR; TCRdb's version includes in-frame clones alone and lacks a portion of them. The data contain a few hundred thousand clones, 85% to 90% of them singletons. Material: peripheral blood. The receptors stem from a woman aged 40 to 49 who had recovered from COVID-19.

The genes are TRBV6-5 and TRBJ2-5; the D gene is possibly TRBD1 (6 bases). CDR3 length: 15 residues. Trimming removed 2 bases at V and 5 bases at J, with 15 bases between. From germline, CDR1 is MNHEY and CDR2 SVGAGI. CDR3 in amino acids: CASSYVQGSGETQYF. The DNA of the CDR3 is TGTGCCAGCAGTTACGTGCAGGGGTCGGGGGAGACCCAGTACTTC.

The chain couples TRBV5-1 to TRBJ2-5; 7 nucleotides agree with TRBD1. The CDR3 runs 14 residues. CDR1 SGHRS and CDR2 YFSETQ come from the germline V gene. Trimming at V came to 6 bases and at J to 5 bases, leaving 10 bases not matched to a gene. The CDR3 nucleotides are TGCGCCAGCACCAGGGGGACCCCTGGGGAGACCCAGTACTTC. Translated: CASTRGTPGETQYF. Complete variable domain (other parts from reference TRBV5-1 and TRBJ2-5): KAGVTQTPRYLIKTRGQQVTLSCSPISGHRSVSWYQQTPGQGLQFLFEYFSETQRNKGNFPGRFSGRQFSNSRSEMNVSTLELGDSALYLCASTRGTPGETQYFGPGTRLLVL.

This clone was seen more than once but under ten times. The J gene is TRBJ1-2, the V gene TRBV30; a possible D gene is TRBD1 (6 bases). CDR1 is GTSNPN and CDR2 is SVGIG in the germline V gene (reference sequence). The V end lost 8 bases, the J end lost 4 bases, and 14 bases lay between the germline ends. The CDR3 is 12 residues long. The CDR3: CAGGREGYGYTF. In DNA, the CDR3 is TGTGCCGGGGGGCGGGAGGGCTATGGCTACACCTTC.

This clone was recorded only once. CDR3 loop: CASSEGSAGEQFF. CDR3 nucleotides: TGTGCCAGCAGTGAGGGTAGCGCAGGTGAGCAGTTCTTC. V usage is TRBV6-4 and J usage is TRBJ2-1, with TRBD2 as a possible D gene (5 bases). The CDR3 has 13 amino acids. The germline CDR1 and CDR2 sequences are MRHNA and SNTAGT. Trimming removed 3 bases from V and 9 bases from J, with 12 bases in between.

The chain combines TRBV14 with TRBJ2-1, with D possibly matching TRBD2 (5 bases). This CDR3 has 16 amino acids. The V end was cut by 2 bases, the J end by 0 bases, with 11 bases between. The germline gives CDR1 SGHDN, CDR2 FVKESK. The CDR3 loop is CASSQSRAYSYNEQFF. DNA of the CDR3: TGTGCCAGCAGCCAATCGCGGGCCTACTCCTACAATGAGCAGTTCTTC.

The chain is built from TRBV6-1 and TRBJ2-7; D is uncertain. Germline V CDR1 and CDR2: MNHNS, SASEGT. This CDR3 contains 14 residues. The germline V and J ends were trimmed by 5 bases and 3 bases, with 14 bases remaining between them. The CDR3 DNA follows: TGTGCCAGCAGTTATCCAGGTCGCAACTACGAGCAGTACTTC. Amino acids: CASSYPGRNYEQYF.

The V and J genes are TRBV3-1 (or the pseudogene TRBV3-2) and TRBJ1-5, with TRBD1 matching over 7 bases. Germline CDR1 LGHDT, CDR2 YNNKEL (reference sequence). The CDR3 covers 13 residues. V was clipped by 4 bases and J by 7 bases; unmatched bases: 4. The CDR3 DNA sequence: TGTGCCAGCAGCCCGACAGGGAACCAGCCCCAGCATTTT. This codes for CASSPTGNQPQHF.

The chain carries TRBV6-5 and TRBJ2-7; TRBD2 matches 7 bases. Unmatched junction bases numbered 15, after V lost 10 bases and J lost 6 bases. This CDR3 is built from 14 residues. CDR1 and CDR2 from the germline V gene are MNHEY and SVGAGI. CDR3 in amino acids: CATLRGPPGGEQYV. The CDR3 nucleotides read TGTGCCACCCTGCGGGGTCCCCCGGGGGGCGAGCAGTACGTC.

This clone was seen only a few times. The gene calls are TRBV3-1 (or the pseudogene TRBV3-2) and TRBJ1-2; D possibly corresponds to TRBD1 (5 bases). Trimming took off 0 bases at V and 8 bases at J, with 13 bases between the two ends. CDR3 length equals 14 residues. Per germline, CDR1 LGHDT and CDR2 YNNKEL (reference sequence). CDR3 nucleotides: TGTGCCAGCAGCCAAGATGGGGCAGCCCGGGGCTACACCTTC. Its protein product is CASSQDGAARGYTF.

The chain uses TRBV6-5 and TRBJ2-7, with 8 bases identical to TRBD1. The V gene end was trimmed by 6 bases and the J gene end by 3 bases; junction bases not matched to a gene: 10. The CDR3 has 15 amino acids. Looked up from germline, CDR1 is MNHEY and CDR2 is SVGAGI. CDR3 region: CASSKTGTGVYEQYF. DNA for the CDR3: TGTGCCAGCAGCAAGACCGGGACAGGCGTCTACGAGCAGTACTTC.

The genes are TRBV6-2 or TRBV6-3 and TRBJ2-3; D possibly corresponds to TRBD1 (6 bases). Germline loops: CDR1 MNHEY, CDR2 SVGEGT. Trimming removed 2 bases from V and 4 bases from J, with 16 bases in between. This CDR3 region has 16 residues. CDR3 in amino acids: CASSYGGQTLADTQYF. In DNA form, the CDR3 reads TGTGCCAGCAGTTACGGGGGCCAAACCCTCGCAGATACGCAGTATTTT.

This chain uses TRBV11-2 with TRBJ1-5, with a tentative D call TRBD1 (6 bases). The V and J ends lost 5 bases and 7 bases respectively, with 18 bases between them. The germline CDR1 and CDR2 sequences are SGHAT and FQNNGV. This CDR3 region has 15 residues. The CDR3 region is CASSPAGGRGQPQHF. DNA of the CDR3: TGTGCCAGCAGCCCGGCGGGGGGGCGCGGACAGCCCCAGCATTTT.

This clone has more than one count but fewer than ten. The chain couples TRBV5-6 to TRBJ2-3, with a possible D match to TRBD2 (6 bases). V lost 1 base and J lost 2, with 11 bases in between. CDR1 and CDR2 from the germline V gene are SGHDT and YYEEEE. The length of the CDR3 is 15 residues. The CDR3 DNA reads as TGTGCCAGCAGCTTGCCGCCGGGACTCACAGATACGCAGTATTTT. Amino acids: CASSLPPGLTDTQYF.

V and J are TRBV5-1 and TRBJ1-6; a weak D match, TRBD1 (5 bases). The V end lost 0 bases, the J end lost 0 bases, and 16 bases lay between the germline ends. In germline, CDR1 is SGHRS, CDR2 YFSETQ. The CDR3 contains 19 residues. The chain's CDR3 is CASSLGIGGLSSYNSPLHF. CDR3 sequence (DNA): TGCGCCAGCAGCTTGGGGATCGGGGGATTAAGCTCCTATAATTCACCCCTCCACTTT.

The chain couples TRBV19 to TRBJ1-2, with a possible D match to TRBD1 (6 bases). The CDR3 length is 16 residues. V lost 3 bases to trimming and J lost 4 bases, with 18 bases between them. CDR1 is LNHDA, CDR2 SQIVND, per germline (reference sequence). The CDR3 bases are TGTGCCAGTAGTATTGTGGGGGCGGCCCTGGGCTATGGCTACACCTTC. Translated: CASSIVGAALGYGYTF.

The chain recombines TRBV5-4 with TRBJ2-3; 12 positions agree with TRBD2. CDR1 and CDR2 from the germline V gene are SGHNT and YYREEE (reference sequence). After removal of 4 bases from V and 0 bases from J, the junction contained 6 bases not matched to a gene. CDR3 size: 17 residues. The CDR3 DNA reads TGTGCCAGCAGCCCTGGGGGGACTAGCGGGAGCACAGATACGCAGTATTTT. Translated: CASSPGGTSGSTDTQYF.

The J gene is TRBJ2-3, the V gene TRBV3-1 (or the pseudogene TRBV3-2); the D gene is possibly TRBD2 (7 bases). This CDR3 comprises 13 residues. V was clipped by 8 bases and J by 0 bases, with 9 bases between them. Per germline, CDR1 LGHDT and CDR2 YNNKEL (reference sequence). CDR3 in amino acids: CASWGGSTDTQYF. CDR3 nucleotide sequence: TGTGCCAGCTGGGGGGGCAGCACAGATACGCAGTATTTT.

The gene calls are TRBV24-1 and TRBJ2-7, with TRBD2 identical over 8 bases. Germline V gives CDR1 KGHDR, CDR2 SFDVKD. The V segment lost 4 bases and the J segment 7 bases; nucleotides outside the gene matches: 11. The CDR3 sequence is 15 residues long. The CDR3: CATSDPGGAPGEQYF. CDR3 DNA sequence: TGTGCCACCAGTGACCCCGGGGGGGCCCCCGGGGAGCAGTACTTC.

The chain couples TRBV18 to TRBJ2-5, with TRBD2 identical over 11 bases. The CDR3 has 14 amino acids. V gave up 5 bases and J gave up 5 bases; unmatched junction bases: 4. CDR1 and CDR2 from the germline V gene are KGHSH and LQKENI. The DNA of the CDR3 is TGTGCCAGCTCATTCGGACTAGCGGGCGAGACCCAGTACTTC. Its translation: CASSFGLAGETQYF.

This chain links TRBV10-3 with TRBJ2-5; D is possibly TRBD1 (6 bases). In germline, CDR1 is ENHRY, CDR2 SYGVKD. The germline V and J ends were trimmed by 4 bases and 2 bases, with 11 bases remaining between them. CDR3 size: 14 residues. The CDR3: CAISADSRQETQYF. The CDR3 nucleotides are TGTGCCATCAGTGCGGACAGCCGGCAAGAGACCCAGTACTTC.

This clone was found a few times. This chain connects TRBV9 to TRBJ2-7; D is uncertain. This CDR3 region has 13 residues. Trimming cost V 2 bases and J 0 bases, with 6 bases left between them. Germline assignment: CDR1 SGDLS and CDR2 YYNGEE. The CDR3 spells CASSVGYSYEQYF. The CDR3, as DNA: TGTGCCAGCAGCGTGGGCTACTCCTACGAGCAGTACTTC.

The DNA of the CDR3 is TGTGCCAGCAGGGCCGGGGGTCCCCCCAATGAAAAACTGTTTTTT. Amino acid sequence: CASRAGGPPNEKLFF. The rearrangement links TRBV3-1 (or the pseudogene TRBV3-2) to TRBJ1-4, with TRBD1 as a possible D gene (5 bases). Germline V gives CDR1 LGHDT, CDR2 YNNKEL (reference sequence). This CDR3 comprises 15 residues. The germline V and J ends were trimmed by 6 bases and 5 bases, with 16 bases remaining between them.

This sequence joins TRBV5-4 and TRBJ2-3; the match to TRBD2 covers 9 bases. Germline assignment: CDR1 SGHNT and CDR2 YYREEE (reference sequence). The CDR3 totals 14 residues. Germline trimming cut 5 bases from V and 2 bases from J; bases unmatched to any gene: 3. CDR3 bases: TGTGCCAGCAGGGGCGGGAGGGCCACAGATACGCAGTATTTT. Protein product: CASRGGRATDTQYF.

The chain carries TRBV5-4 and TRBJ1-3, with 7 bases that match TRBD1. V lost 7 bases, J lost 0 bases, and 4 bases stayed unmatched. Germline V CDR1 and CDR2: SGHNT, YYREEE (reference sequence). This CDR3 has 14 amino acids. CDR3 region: CASGPGGSGNTIYF. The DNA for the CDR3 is TGTGCCAGCGGCCCAGGGGGCTCTGGAAACACCATATATTTT.

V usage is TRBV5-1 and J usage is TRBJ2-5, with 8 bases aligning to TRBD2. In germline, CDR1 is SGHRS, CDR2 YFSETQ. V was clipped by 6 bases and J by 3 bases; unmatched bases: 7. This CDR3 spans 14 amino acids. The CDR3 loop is CASMAGGGEETQYF. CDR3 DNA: TGCGCCAGCATGGCGGGAGGTGGGGAAGAGACCCAGTACTTC.

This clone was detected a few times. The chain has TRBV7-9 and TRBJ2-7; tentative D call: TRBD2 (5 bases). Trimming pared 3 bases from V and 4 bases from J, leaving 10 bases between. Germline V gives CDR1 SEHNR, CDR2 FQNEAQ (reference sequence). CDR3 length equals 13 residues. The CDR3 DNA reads TGTGCCAGCAGCTTTGGGGAGCGGTACGAGCAGTACTTC. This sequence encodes CASSFGERYEQYF.